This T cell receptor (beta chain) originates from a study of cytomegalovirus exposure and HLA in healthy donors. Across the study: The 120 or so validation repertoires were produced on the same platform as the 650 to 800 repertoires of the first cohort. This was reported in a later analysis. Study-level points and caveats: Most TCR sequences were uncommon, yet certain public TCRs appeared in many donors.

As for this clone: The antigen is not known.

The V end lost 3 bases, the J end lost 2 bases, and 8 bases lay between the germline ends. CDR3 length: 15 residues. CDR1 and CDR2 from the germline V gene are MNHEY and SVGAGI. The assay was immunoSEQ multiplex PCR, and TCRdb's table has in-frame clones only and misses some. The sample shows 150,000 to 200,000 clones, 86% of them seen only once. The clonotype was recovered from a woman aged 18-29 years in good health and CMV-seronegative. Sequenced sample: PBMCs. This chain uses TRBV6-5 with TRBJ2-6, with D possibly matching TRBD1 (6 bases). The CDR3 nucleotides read TGTGCCAGCAGTTATGAGGGGGCTGGGGCCAACGTCCTGACTTTC. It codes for CASSYEGAGANVLTF.